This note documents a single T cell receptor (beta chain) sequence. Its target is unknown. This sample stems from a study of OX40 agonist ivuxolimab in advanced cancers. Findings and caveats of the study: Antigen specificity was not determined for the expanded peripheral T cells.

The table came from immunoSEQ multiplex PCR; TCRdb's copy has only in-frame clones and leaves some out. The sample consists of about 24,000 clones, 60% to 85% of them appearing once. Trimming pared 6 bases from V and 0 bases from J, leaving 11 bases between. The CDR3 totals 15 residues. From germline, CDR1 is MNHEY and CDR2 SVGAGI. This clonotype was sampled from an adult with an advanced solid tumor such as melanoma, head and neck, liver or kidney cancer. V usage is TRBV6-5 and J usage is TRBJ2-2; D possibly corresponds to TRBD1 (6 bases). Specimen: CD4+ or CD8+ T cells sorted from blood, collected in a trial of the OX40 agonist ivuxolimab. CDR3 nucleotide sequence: TGTGCCAGCAGGGCCGGGACAACGAACACCGGGGAGCTGTTTTTT. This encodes CASRAGTTNTGELFF.